A single sample gave rise to the 30 T cell receptor beta chains below, sequenced in a study of cytomegalovirus exposure and HLA in healthy donors. A multiplex PCR was run with 60 Vbeta primers and 13 Jbeta primers. The assay was immunoSEQ multiplex PCR, and TCRdb's table has in-frame clones only and misses some. Of around 150,000 clones in the sample, around 79% were seen once. Specimen: PBMCs. All receptors come from a woman between 50 and 59 years old in good health and CMV-seropositive.

This clone was detected only a few times. The rearrangement links TRBV18 to TRBJ1-1; unclear D gene. Trimming took 6 bases from V and 0 from J, leaving 11 bases between them. Germline CDR1 and CDR2: KGHSH and LQKENI. The CDR3 totals 14 residues. CDR3 nucleotide sequence: TGTGCCAGCTCCTACAGCGGTGTGAACACTGAAGCTTTCTTT. It encodes CASSYSGVNTEAFF. Drawing the rest from reference TRBV18 and TRBJ1-1, the complete variable domain is NAGVMQNPRHLVRRRGQEARLRCSPMKGHSHVYWYRQLPEEGLKFMVYLQKENIIDESGMPKERFSAEFPKEGPSILRIQQVVRGDSAAYFCASSYSGVNTEAFFGQGTRLTVV.

This clone turned up a few times. The gene calls are TRBV19 and TRBJ1-2; D remains ambiguous. Germline CDR1 reads LNHDA; CDR2 reads SQIVND (reference sequence). Between the trimmed V and J ends, which lost 3 bases and 4 bases, there was a span of 9 bases. The CDR3 extends over 13 amino acids. This CDR3 is CASSIFSGYGYTF. The CDR3 nucleotides are TGTGCCAGTAGTATTTTTTCGGGCTATGGCTACACCTTC.

The rearrangement links TRBV30 to TRBJ1-4; TRBD1 aligns across 7 bases. Per the germline V gene, CDR1 is GTSNPN and CDR2 is SVGIG (reference sequence). V was clipped by 8 bases and J by 9 bases; unmatched bases: 15. The CDR3 is 14 amino acids. The CDR3 here is CAGTQLGTDQKLFF. As DNA, the CDR3 is TGTGCCGGGACTCAACTCGGGACAGATCAAAAACTGTTTTTT.

The V and J genes are TRBV7-2 and TRBJ2-3; 7 bases align to TRBD1. V was clipped by 5 bases and J by 4 bases; unmatched bases: 3. From germline, CDR1 is SGHTA and CDR2 FQGNSA. The CDR3 is 13 amino acids. CDR3 loop: CASSQQGSDTQYF. Written as DNA, the CDR3 is TGTGCCAGCAGCCAACAGGGGTCAGATACGCAGTATTTT.

The V gene is TRBV5-1, the J gene TRBJ2-7; D is unresolved. The germline gives CDR1 SGHRS, CDR2 YFSETQ. The CDR3 spans 12 residues. Trimming left V 2 bases short and J 3 bases short, with 6 bases between. The CDR3 loop reads CASSFYGYEQYF. The CDR3 nucleotides read TGCGCCAGCAGCTTTTACGGCTACGAGCAGTACTTC.

The V gene is TRBV2, the J gene TRBJ1-2, with a possible D match to TRBD1 (6 bases). Germline V gene sequence: CDR1 SNHLY, CDR2 FYNNEI. The CDR3 consists of 13 residues. V shed 6 bases and J shed 6 bases, with 14 bases lying between them. CDR3 region: CASSASPGDGYTF. For the CDR3, the DNA is TGTGCCAGCAGCGCATCTCCAGGGGATGGCTACACCTTC. The full variable domain, with the rest looked up from reference TRBV2 and TRBJ1-2, is EPEVTQTPSHQVTQMGQEVILRCVPISNHLYFYWYRQILGQKVEFLVSFYNNEISEKSEIFDDQFSVERPDGSNFTLKIRSTKLEDSAMYFCASSASPGDGYTFGSGTRLTVV.

The chain is built from TRBV2 and TRBJ2-1; possibly TRBD1 for D (5 bases). CDR1 is SNHLY, CDR2 FYNNEI, per germline. Trimming took off 3 bases at V and 4 bases at J, with 10 bases between the two ends. The CDR3 is made up of 14 amino acids. As DNA, the CDR3 is TGTGCCAGCAGTGACAGGGAAAGGTACAATGAGCAGTTCTTC. Translating gives CASSDRERYNEQFF.

The rearrangement joins TRBV11-3 to TRBJ1-1, with 7 bases lining up with TRBD1. The CDR3 is 13 amino acids. Germline values: CDR1 SGHNT, CDR2 YENEEA. J gave up 3 bases and V 4 bases, and 2 bases lay outside the gene matches. The CDR3 DNA sequence: TGTGCCAGCAGCTGGGGGACAGACACTGAAGCTTTCTTT. Translated, it gives CASSWGTDTEAFF.

The rearrangement links TRBV10-3 to TRBJ1-2; maybe TRBD1 (5 bases). The CDR3 loop spans 14 amino acids. Germline V gives CDR1 ENHRY, CDR2 SYGVKD. Trimming left V 5 bases short and J 6 bases short, with 16 bases between. This CDR3 reads CAISFTGGLHGYTF. In nucleotides, the CDR3 is TGTGCCATCAGTTTCACGGGGGGTCTCCATGGCTACACCTTC.

This clone was seen once. V usage is TRBV7-2 and J usage is TRBJ1-1, with D uncertain. Germline V gene data show CDR1 as SGHTA and CDR2 as FQGNSA. CDR3 length: 13 residues. Trimming removed 8 bases from V and 1 base from J, with 11 bases in between. CDR3 in amino acids: CASLRDQNTEAFF. The CDR3 DNA sequence: TGTGCCAGCTTGAGGGATCAGAACACTGAAGCTTTCTTT.

The V call is TRBV2, the J call TRBJ1-1, with D possibly matching TRBD1 (5 bases). CDR1 and CDR2 from the germline V gene are SNHLY and FYNNEI. V dropped 9 bases and J dropped 3 bases, with 14 bases sitting between them. CDR3 length: 13 amino acids. The CDR3 region has the DNA TGTGCCAGTGCTGGGGGGTCGGACACTGAAGCTTTCTTT. It yields the protein CASAGGSDTEAFF.

The CDR3 here is CSARGGPLFF. In nucleotides, the CDR3 is TGCAGTGCTAGAGGTGGGCCCCTCTTCTTC. The chain is built from TRBV20-1 and TRBJ2-1; no reliable D call. V dropped 1 base and J dropped 16 bases, with 11 bases sitting between them. Germline CDR1 reads DFQATT; CDR2 reads SNEGSKA (reference sequence). The CDR3 extends over 10 amino acids.

The CDR3 nucleotides are TGTGCCAGCAGCTTCCCACGGGGTGAGCAGTTCTTC. This translates into CASSFPRGEQFF. The chain links TRBV7-9 to TRBJ2-1; perhaps TRBD2 as D (5 bases). Germline CDR1 reads SEHNR; CDR2 reads FQNEAQ (reference sequence). The CDR3 extends over 12 amino acids. V dropped 3 bases and J dropped 9 bases, with 9 bases sitting between them. The full variable domain, rest sourced from reference TRBV7-9 and TRBJ2-1, is DTGVSQNPRHKITKRGQNVTFRCDPISEHNRLYWYRQTLGQGPEFLTYFQNEAQLEKSRLLSDRFSAERPKGSFSTLEIQRTEQGDSAMYLCASSFPRGEQFFGPGTRLTVL.

The V gene is TRBV20-1, the J gene TRBJ2-7; no firm D call. Germline CDR1 reads DFQATT; CDR2 reads SNEGSKA (reference sequence). This CDR3 comprises 11 residues. Trimming shortened V by 6 bases and J by 5 bases, and 11 bases separated the two germline ends. The CDR3 DNA reads as TGCAGTGCGAGTTCACCGGACGAGCAGTACTTC. Its protein product is CSASSPDEQYF.

This sequence joins TRBV30 and TRBJ1-5; TRBD1 might be the D (5 bases). Per the germline V gene, CDR1 is GTSNPN and CDR2 is SVGIG (reference sequence). This CDR3 has 14 residues. Between the trimmed V and J ends, which lost 2 bases and 4 bases, there was a span of 12 bases. The CDR3 spells CAWSIRAGNQPQHF. The CDR3, as DNA: TGTGCCTGGAGTATCAGAGCAGGGAATCAGCCCCAGCATTTT.

V usage is TRBV7-2 and J usage is TRBJ2-7; no clear D gene. The CDR3 runs 13 residues. Trimming took off 4 bases at V and 0 bases at J, with 7 bases between the two ends. Germline lookup yields CDR1 SGHTA and CDR2 FQGNSA. In nucleotides, the CDR3 is TGTGCCAGCAGCTCCCCTCTCTCCTACGAGCAGTACTTC. Translating it yields CASSSPLSYEQYF.

The V and J genes are TRBV5-4 and TRBJ2-2; 9 bases map to TRBD1. Germline V gene sequence: CDR1 SGHNT, CDR2 YYREEE (reference sequence). V was clipped by 2 bases and J by 4 bases; unmatched bases: 3. This CDR3 is built from 15 residues. CDR3 DNA sequence: TGTGCCAGCAGCTTACAGGGGGCCCCCACCGGGGAGCTGTTTTTT. This codes for CASSLQGAPTGELFF.

The genes are TRBV19 and TRBJ2-1; 9 bases are a match to TRBD2. From germline, CDR1 is LNHDA and CDR2 SQIVND (reference sequence). V trimming: 3 bases; J trimming: 6 bases; junction bases outside the gene matches: 3. The CDR3 runs 14 residues. The CDR3 protein is CASSMWTSANEQFF. In DNA, the CDR3 is TGTGCCAGTAGTATGTGGACTAGCGCCAATGAGCAGTTCTTC.

The V call is TRBV5-1, the J call TRBJ2-7, with D possibly matching TRBD1 (5 bases). V was cut by 1 base and J by 3 bases, with 26 bases left in between. Germline V gene lookup returns CDR1 SGHRS and CDR2 YFSETQ. This CDR3 has 19 amino acids. Here the CDR3 reads CASSLSSIRIKQDSYEQYF. CDR3 bases: TGCGCCAGCAGCTTGAGTAGTATCCGAATTAAACAGGATAGCTACGAGCAGTACTTC.

The CDR3 DNA sequence: TGTGCCATCAGTACCCGGGACTATAGCACAGATACGCAGTATTTT. It codes for CAISTRDYSTDTQYF. The chain combines TRBV10-3 with TRBJ2-3; 7 bases match TRBD2. Trimming at V came to 5 bases and at J to 0 bases, leaving 5 bases not matched to a gene. This CDR3 region has 15 residues. The germline V gene has CDR1 ENHRY and CDR2 SYGVKD.

The CDR3 spells CASSTRDRVSYEQYF. The DNA for the CDR3 is TGTGCCAGCAGCACGCGGGACAGAGTTTCCTACGAGCAGTACTTC. The chain joins TRBV13 to TRBJ2-7; D might be TRBD1 (7 bases). This CDR3 spans 15 amino acids. Germline V gene data show CDR1 as PRHDT and CDR2 as FYEKMQ (reference sequence). Between the trimmed V and J ends, which lost 5 bases and 1 base, there was a span of 15 bases.

The chain links TRBV2 to TRBJ2-3, with 7 bases matching TRBD2. V trimming: 7 bases; J trimming: 3 bases; junction bases outside the gene matches: 1. This CDR3 comprises 12 residues. Germline V gene lookup returns CDR1 SNHLY and CDR2 FYNNEI. The CDR3 coding sequence is TGTGCCAGCATGGGGGGGACAGATACGCAGTATTTT. This codes for CASMGGTDTQYF.

This clone was seen a handful of times. V and J are TRBV7-2 and TRBJ2-7; D is unclear. CDR1 is SGHTA, CDR2 FQGNSA, per germline. The ends were cut back, 1 base at V and 3 bases at J, with 7 bases in the middle. The CDR3 loop spans 13 amino acids. As DNA, the CDR3 is TGTGCCAGCAGCTTAGGCAGGCACTACGAGCAGTACTTC. Encoded protein: CASSLGRHYEQYF.

The rearrangement uses TRBV29-1 and TRBJ2-2, with D possibly being TRBD1 (5 bases). Per the germline V gene, CDR1 is SQVTM and CDR2 is ANQGSEA. Trimming took off 5 bases at V and 6 bases at J, with 7 bases between the two ends. CDR3 length: 11 residues. This CDR3 reads CSVQGPGELFF. In DNA form, the CDR3 reads TGCAGCGTTCAGGGTCCCGGGGAGCTGTTTTTT.

The chain employs TRBV7-2 and TRBJ2-3, with D possibly matching TRBD2 (6 bases). Germline lookup yields CDR1 SGHTA and CDR2 FQGNSA. The ends were cut back, 1 base at V and 6 bases at J, with 20 bases in the middle. The CDR3 extends over 17 amino acids. The CDR3 is CASSLDLWEASMDTQYF. CDR3 nucleotide sequence: TGTGCCAGCAGCTTAGACTTGTGGGAGGCTTCTATGGATACGCAGTATTTT.

By frequency in the sample, this clone is medium-sized. The rearrangement links TRBV5-6 to TRBJ1-4, with D tentatively TRBD1 (6 bases). The CDR3 contains 13 residues. V gave up 4 bases and J gave up 10 bases, with 14 bases separating them. CDR1 and CDR2 (germline): SGHDT, YYEEEE. CDR3 region: CASSHRDQGKLFF. The CDR3 nucleotides are TGTGCCAGCAGCCACAGGGACCAGGGAAAACTGTTTTTT.

For this clone: Other DNA variants within this sample encode the same CDR3. CDR3 DNA: TGTGCCAGCAGTTCGGGACAGGGATACGAGCAGTACTTC. Translating it yields CASSSGQGYEQYF. J is TRBJ2-7 and V is TRBV28, with 9 bases identical to TRBD1. The length of the CDR3 is 13 residues. From germline, CDR1 is MDHEN and CDR2 SYDVKM. The ends lost 4 bases at V and 4 bases at J; junction bases unmatched: 2.

The chain is built from TRBV18 and TRBJ1-2, with 9 bases fitting TRBD1. Per germline, CDR1 KGHSH and CDR2 LQKENI. CDR3 length: 16 residues. V trimming: 0 bases; J trimming: 4 bases; junction bases outside the gene matches: 6. CDR3 nucleotides: TGTGCCAGCTCACCACCCGGGACAGGGAGACTCTATGGCTACACCTTC. It is translated as CASSPPGTGRLYGYTF.

The J gene is TRBJ2-3, the V gene TRBV19; unclear D gene. Trimming shortened V by 2 bases and J by 5 bases, and 5 bases separated the two germline ends. The CDR3 runs 12 residues. Germline CDR1 LNHDA, CDR2 SQIVND (reference sequence). The CDR3 region is CASSISGDTQYF. In nucleotides, the CDR3 is TGTGCCAGTAGTATATCCGGAGATACGCAGTATTTT.

V gene TRBV19 combines with J gene TRBJ1-3; D may be TRBD1 (6 bases). CDR3 length: 16 amino acids. The ends were cut back, 2 bases at V and 1 base at J, with 12 bases in the middle. The germline V gene has CDR1 LNHDA and CDR2 SQIVND (reference sequence). The CDR3 loop reads CASSISVTGSGNTIYF. As DNA, the CDR3 is TGTGCCAGTAGTATATCCGTGACAGGATCTGGAAACACCATATATTTT.